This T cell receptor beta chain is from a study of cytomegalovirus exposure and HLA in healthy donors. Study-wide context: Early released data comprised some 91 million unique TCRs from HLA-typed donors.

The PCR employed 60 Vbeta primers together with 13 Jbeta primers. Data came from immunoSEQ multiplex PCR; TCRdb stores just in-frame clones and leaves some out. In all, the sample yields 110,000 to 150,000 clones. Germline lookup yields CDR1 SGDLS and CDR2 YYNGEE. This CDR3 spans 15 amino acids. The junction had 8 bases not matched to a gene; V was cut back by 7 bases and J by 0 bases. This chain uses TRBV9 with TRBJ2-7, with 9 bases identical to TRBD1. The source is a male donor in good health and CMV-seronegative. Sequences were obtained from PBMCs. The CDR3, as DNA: TGTGCCAGCGGGACCGGGACAGGGACCTCCTACGAGCAGTACTTC. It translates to CASGTGTGTSYEQYF.